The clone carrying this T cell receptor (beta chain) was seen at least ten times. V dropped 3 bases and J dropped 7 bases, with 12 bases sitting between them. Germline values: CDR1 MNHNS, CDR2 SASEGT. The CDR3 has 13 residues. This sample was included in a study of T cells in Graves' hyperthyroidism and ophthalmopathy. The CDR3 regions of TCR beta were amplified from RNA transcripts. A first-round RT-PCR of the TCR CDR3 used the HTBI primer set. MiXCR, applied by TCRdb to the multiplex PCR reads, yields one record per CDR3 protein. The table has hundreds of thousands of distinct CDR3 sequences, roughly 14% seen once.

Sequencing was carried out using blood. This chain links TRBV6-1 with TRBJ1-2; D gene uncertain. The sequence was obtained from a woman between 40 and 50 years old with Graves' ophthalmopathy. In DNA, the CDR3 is TGTGCCAGCAGTGAGAGCCTGCCGGGTGGCTACACCTTC. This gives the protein CASSESLPGGYTF.